In its sample, the clone carrying this T cell receptor beta chain was seen a few times. Its antigen is undetermined. The table came from immunoSEQ multiplex PCR; TCRdb's copy has only in-frame clones and leaves some out. The profile shows about 100,000 clones, about 83% of them singletons. This sample is part of a study of radiotherapy plus CTLA-4 blockade in lung cancer. Study at large: Objective responses arose in over 15% of patients, and 25% to 35% experienced disease control.

Chemo-refractory metastatic non-small-cell lung cancer patients underwent focal radiation alongside CTLA-4 blockade with ipilimumab. The study, taken as a whole, reports: Alongside interferon-beta, early blood T cell clone dynamics were reportedly the best predictor of response. Blood-borne expansion of tumor-derived TCR clones followed radiotherapy plus ipilimumab.

There are 16 residues in the CDR3. CDR1 LNHDA and CDR2 SQIVND come from the germline V gene (reference sequence). With 0 bases removed from V and 4 bases from J, the gap between germline ends came to 12 bases. The receptor comes from a human donor with non-small cell lung cancer who had stable disease on radiotherapy plus ipilimumab. The V call is TRBV19, the J call TRBJ2-2; no clear D. The source material was peripheral blood, sampled from a patient treated with radiotherapy plus ipilimumab. The CDR3 loop reads CASSIEPSIGTGELFF. CDR3 DNA sequence: TGTGCCAGTAGTATAGAACCAAGCATAGGCACCGGGGAGCTGTTTTTT.